In its sample, the clone carrying this TCR beta chain was seen many times. The target antigen is unknown. Molecular barcoded adaptors covering alpha/delta and beta/gamma chains were used on 400 ng RNA. MiXCR, applied by TCRdb to the reads, yields one record per CDR3 protein. The sample contains about 40,000 distinct CDR3 sequences, 12% to 15% of which appear only once. The data stem from a study of read filtering for tumor transcriptome and immune sequencing. Findings and caveats of the study: Correlation between methods rose after single-read clonotypes were removed.

The CDR3 is 11 residues long. Trimming shortened V by 5 bases and J by 5 bases, and 4 bases separated the two germline ends. Looked up from germline, CDR1 is SGHAT and CDR2 is FQNNGV. The rearrangement uses TRBV11-2 and TRBJ2-1; D gene uncertain. The clonotype comes from a donor at least 40 years old with multiple myeloma. Sequencing input: a population of CD138-negative cells sorted from bone marrow. The CDR3 region is CASSPHNEQFF. In DNA form, the CDR3 reads TGTGCCAGCAGCCCACACAATGAGCAGTTCTTC.